This T cell receptor beta chain was sequenced for a study of neoadjuvant nivolumab and ipilimumab in lung cancer (dated by TCRdb to 2020 to 2021). Regarding the complete study: Nivolumab was given at 3 mg/kg intravenously on days 1, 15 and 29, and the combination arm added ipilimumab 1 mg/kg on day 1 only. The major pathologic response (MPR) rate in the intention-to-treat population in each study arm was designated as the primary trial endpoint. Of the 40 to 50 patients with operable NSCLC treated in the trial, some 23 were randomized to nivolumab monotherapy and 21 to nivolumab plus ipilimumab. The study compared TCR repertoires in pretherapy (baseline) peripheral blood with TCR repertoires in tumors resected at surgery after neoadjuvant immune checkpoint blockade. Seven patients had matched pretherapy and resected tumor pairs analyzed, with four treated with nivolumab and three with nivolumab plus ipilimumab.

The time point label of this sample denotes: at surgical resection after neoadjuvant nivolumab +/- ipilimumab. The samples were obtained from NEOSTAR, a phase 2 randomized trial that tested neoadjuvant nivolumab or nivolumab plus ipilimumab, followed by surgery, in operable NSCLC. Results the study describes overall, beyond this receptor: From pretherapy to surgery, tumor T-cell richness and clonality increased in three of three dual-therapy tumors but in only two of four nivolumab-treated tumors. A positive correlation was observed between pretherapy blood TCR richness and richness in tumors resected after neoadjuvant therapy (Spearman R ~ 0.82). No significant correlation was found between TCR clonality and pathologic tumor regression, and only one major-pathologic-response sample was available for the clonality analysis. A small number of samples was subjected to TCR sequencing. Resected tumors had greater TCR richness and clonality than tumor-adjacent uninvolved lung, and increases were observed in more dual-therapy-treated tumors.

V is cut by 4 bases and J by 2 bases, and the space between the germline ends is 12 bases. Per the germline V gene, SGDLS is the CDR1 and YYNGEE is the CDR2. The CDR3, from cysteine to phenylalanine, totals 14 residues. The kept DNA is CDR3 alone, 42 bases in frame from the first base. Preparation of the library involved the immunoSEQ multiplex PCR assay. The study's processing was this. Repertoires were summarized by richness and clonality, and significantly expanded and contracted clones were identified between pre- and post-therapy samples. Held by TCRdb, this immuneACCESS table contains in-frame sequences only and omits some clones. Under half of the omission traces to an unresolved V gene where checked; the cause of the rest is unknown. That table gives V, J and clone size, and the DNA gave D and trimming. The sample profile shows roughly 30,000 clones; 90% of them were found once. Clones ranked in the top ten supply around 4.8% of the sample.

With respect to this clone: This clone's antigen is unknown. No base quality values were provided; no much bigger clone lies one nucleotide off.

This chain joins TRBV9 to TRBJ1-1; the D gene is perhaps TRBD1, from 6 matching bases. Sequenced here: peripheral blood, sampled after neoadjuvant nivolumab, alone or with ipilimumab, at or shortly before surgery. The receptor was derived from an adult with non-small cell lung cancer. The DNA sequence is TGTGCCAGCAGCCTTACGGACAGAAACACTGAAGCTTTCTTT. This is translated as CASSLTDRNTEAFF.